The subject of this entry is one T cell receptor beta chain. The entry originates in a study of blood T cells in healthy people across ages. Looking at the study overall: Template switching captured about one barcoded beta molecule per two T cells.

Combining a sample-barcoded 5' primer with a J-beta primer mix, a second PCR ran for 7 to 11 cycles. TCRdb used MiXCR to reprocess the 5' RACE reads, holding one entry per CDR3 protein. The table has approximately 670,000 distinct CDR3 sequences, approximately 40% seen once; the top ten hold approximately 31%. V shed 2 bases, J shed 6 bases, and the junction held 13 bases outside the gene matches. The germline V gene has CDR1 SGHTA and CDR2 FQGNSA. This CDR3 spans 17 amino acids. The draw of peripheral blood yielded roughly 9.4 milliliters from each donor. The specimen sequenced was blood. The gene calls are TRBV7-2 and TRBJ2-7, with 10 bases lining up with TRBD2. The origin of this receptor is an elderly man in good health. CDR3 sequence: CASSLMSSGRVPVEQYF. The CDR3 DNA follows: TGTGCCAGCAGCTTAATGTCGAGCGGGAGGGTCCCCGTCGAGCAGTACTTC.